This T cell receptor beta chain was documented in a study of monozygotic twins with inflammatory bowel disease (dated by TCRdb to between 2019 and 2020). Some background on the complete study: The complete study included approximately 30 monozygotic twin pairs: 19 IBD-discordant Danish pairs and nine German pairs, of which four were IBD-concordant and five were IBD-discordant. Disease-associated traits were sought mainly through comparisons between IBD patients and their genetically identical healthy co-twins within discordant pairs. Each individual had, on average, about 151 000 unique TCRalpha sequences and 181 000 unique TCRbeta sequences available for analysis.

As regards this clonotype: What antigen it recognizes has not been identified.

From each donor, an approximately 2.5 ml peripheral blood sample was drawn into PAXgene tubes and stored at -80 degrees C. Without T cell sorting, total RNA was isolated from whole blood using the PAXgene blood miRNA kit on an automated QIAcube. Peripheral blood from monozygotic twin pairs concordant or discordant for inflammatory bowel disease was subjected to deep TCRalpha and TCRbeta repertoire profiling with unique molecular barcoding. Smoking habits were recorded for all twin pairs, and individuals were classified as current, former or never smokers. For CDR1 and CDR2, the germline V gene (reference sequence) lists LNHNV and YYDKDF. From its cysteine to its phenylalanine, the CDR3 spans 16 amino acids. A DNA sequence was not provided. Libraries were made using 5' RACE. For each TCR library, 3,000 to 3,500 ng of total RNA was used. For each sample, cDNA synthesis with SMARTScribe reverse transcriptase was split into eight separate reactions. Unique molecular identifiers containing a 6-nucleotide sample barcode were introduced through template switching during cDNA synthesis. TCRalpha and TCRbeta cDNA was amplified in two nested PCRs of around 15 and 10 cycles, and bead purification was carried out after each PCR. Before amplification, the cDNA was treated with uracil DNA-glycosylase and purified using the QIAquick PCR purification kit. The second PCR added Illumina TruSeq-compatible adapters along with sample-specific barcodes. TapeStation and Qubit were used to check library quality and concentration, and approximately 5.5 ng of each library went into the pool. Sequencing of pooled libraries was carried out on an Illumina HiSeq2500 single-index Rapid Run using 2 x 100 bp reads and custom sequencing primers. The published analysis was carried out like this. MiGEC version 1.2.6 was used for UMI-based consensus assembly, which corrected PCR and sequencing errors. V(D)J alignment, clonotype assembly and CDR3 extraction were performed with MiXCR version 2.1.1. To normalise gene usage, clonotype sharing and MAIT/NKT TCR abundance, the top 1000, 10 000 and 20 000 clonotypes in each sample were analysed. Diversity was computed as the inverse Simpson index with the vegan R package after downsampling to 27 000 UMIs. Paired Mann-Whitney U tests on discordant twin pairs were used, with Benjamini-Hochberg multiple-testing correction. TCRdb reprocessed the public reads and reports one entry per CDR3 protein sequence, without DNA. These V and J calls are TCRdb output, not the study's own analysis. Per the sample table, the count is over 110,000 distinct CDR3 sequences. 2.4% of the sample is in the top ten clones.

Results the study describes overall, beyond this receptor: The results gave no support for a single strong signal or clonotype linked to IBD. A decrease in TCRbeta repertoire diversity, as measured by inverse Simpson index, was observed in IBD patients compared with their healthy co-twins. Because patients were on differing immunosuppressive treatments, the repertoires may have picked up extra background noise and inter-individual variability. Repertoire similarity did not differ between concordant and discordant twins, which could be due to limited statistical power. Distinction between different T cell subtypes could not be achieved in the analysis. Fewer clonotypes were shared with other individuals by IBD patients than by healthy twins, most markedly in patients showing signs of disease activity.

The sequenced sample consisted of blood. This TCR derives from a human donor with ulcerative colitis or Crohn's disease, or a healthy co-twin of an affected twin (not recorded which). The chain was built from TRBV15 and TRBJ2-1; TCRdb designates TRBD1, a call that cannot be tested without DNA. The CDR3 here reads CATSRGSRHLYNEQFF.